The TCR beta chain under discussion was sequenced for a study of T cells after yellow fever vaccination. About the study: Some fractions had low cell numbers, and these were prepared with SMART-Seq v4 Ultra Low Input.

UMIs and a universal primer site were added when TCR cDNA was made by 5'RACE template switching. Each CDR3 protein gets one entry after TCRdb re-called the 5' RACE reads with MiXCR. The sample shows hundreds of thousands of distinct CDR3 sequences, more than 8.5% of them seen only once. V lost 4 bases and J lost 4; bases outside the gene matches: 10. The CDR3 has 16 amino acids. Per germline, CDR1 SGHNT and CDR2 YYREEE (reference sequence). Sequenced here: PBMCs, sampled on the day of the first yellow fever vaccination. The rearrangement uses TRBV5-4 and TRBJ2-3; TRBD1 aligns across 9 bases. This TCR came from a man between 18 and 29 years old who received the YFV17D yellow fever vaccine. Here the CDR3 reads CASSLAGTGMADTQYF. The CDR3 nucleotides are TGTGCCAGCAGCCTCGCCGGGACAGGGATGGCAGATACGCAGTATTTT.